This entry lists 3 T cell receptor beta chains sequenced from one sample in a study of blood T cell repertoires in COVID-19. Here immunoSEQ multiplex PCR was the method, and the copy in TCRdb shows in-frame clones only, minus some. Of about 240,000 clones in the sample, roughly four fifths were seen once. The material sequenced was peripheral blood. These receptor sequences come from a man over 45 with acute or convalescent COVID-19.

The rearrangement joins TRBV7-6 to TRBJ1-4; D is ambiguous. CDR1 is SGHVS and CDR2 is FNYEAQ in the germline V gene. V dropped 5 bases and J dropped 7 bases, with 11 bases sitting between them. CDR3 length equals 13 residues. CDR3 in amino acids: CASSPRSAEKLFF. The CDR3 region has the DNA TGTGCCAGCAGCCCTCGTAGCGCTGAAAAACTGTTTTTT.

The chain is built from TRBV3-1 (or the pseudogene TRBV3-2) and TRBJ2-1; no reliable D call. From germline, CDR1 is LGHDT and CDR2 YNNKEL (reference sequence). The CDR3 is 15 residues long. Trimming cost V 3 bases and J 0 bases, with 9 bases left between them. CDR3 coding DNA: TGTGCCAGCAGCCATCGGAGCAACTCCTACAATGAGCAGTTCTTC. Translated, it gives CASSHRSNSYNEQFF.

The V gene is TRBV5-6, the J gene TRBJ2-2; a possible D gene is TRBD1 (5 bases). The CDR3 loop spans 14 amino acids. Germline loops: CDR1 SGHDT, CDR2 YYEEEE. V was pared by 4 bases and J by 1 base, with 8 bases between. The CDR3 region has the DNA TGTGCCAGCAGCCCCACAGGGAACACCGGGGAGCTGTTTTTT. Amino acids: CASSPTGNTGELFF.